This entry lists 21 T cell receptor beta chains sequenced from one sample in a study of T-cell memory formation after mild COVID-19. From the 5' RACE reads, TCRdb called clonotypes with MiXCR, one entry per CDR3 protein. The data show hundreds of thousands of distinct CDR3 sequences, with just over 20% seen just once and 9.5% to 15% held by the top ten. The sequenced sample consisted of PBMCs or a T cell subset sorted from them (not recorded which). All receptors derive from an adult woman who had mild COVID-19 (a few samples of this study predate the infection). Cell type and time point are not known.

This clonotype was seen a handful of times. This rearrangement joins TRBV10-3 to TRBJ1-2, with D unclear. Trimming took 6 bases from V and 8 from J, leaving 19 bases between them. CDR3 length equals 14 residues. Germline V gene lookup returns CDR1 ENHRY and CDR2 SYGVKD. CDR3: CAIRDSAGRGGYTF. CDR3 nucleotides: TGTGCCATCAGGGATTCAGCAGGCCGAGGGGGCTACACCTTC.

The gene calls are TRBV11-2 and TRBJ2-5; 7 bases fit TRBD2. J was trimmed by 4 bases and V by 1 base; bases with no gene match: 12. CDR1 SGHAT and CDR2 FQNNGV come from the germline V gene. The CDR3 is 17 residues long. CDR3 sequence reads: CASSLGHSGGSGETQYF. Here the CDR3 DNA reads TGTGCCAGCAGCTTAGGTCACTCCGGGGGGAGCGGAGAGACCCAGTACTTC.

This sequence joins TRBV24-1 and TRBJ1-5; possibly TRBD1 for D (6 bases). This CDR3 contains 16 residues. V dropped 4 bases and J dropped 4 bases, with 16 bases sitting between them. The V gene's germline CDR1 is KGHDR and CDR2 SFDVKD. CDR3 region: CATSDSGKGGNQPQHF. For the CDR3, the DNA is TGTGCCACCAGTGACTCTGGGAAGGGGGGGAATCAGCCCCAGCATTTT.

The V and J genes are TRBV7-2 and TRBJ1-1; D not resolved. The CDR3 loop spans 15 amino acids. Germline V gene lookup returns CDR1 SGHTA and CDR2 FQGNSA. V shed 5 bases and J shed 3 bases, with 16 bases lying between them. The DNA of the CDR3 is TGTGCCAGCAGCCGGACTTCTCTATCGTACACTGAAGCTTTCTTT. Its protein is CASSRTSLSYTEAFF.

The chain has TRBV7-2 and TRBJ1-1; no reliable D call. Germline CDR1 is SGHTA and CDR2 is FQGNSA. The CDR3 runs 13 residues. Trimming left V 4 bases short and J 0 bases short, with 6 bases between. The CDR3: CASSSGMNTEAFF. In DNA form, the CDR3 reads TGTGCCAGCAGCTCCGGGATGAACACTGAAGCTTTCTTT.

This clonotype was counted a few times. The V call is TRBV9, the J call TRBJ2-1; the D gene is possibly TRBD2 (6 bases). Germline-derived CDR1 and CDR2 are SGDLS and YYNGEE. Trimming cost V 4 bases and J 3 bases, with 17 bases left between them. There are 16 residues in the CDR3. The DNA of the CDR3 is TGTGCCAGCAGCCCTACGGGTAGCGGAATCTACAATGAGCAGTTCTTC. Protein product: CASSPTGSGIYNEQFF. Variable domain in full (rest from reference TRBV9 and TRBJ2-1): DSGVTQTPKHLITATGQRVTLRCSPRSGDLSVYWYQQSLDQGLQFLIQYYNGEERAKGNILERFSAQQFPDLHSELNLSSLELGDSALYFCASSPTGSGIYNEQFFGPGTRLTVL.

The genes are TRBV2 and TRBJ2-5; 11 bases line up with TRBD1. The germline gives CDR1 SNHLY, CDR2 FYNNEI. The CDR3 spans 14 residues. J gave up 1 base and V 8 bases, and 3 bases lay outside the gene matches. For the CDR3, the DNA is TGTGCCAGCGGGGGGACAGGGGGCCAAGAGACCCAGTACTTC. This codes for CASGGTGGQETQYF. Full variable domain (rest looked up from reference TRBV2 and TRBJ2-5): EPEVTQTPSHQVTQMGQEVILRCVPISNHLYFYWYRQILGQKVEFLVSFYNNEISEKSEIFDDQFSVERPDGSNFTLKIRSTKLEDSAMYFCASGGTGGQETQYFGPGTRLLVL.

This clonotype was observed a few times. The chain combines TRBV5-1 with TRBJ2-2; the D gene could be TRBD1 or TRBD2 (5 bases each). The V gene lost 0 bases and the J gene lost 4 bases, with 13 bases spanning the gap. The CDR3 sequence is 16 residues long. Germline V gene lookup returns CDR1 SGHRS and CDR2 YFSETQ. The CDR3 sequence is CASSLAQGARTGELFF. In nucleotides, the CDR3 is TGCGCCAGCAGCTTGGCCCAGGGAGCACGCACCGGGGAGCTGTTTTTT.

There are a few counts of this clonotype. One junction end disagrees with the germline gene, perhaps due to a read error. The DNA of the CDR3 is TGTGCCTGCAGCCCTAGCTTTACTAGCACAGATACGCAGTATTTT. As protein: CACSPSFTSTDTQYF. The genes are TRBV7-3 and TRBJ2-3, with TRBD2 as a possible D gene (5 bases). This CDR3 is built from 15 residues. Germline values: CDR1 SGHTA, CDR2 FQGTGA.

The chain joins TRBV10-3 to TRBJ2-7; 10 nucleotides align to TRBD2. Germline trimming cut 8 bases from V and 5 bases from J; bases unmatched to any gene: 9. The CDR3 runs to 14 residues. Germline-derived CDR1 and CDR2 are ENHRY and SYGVKD. CDR3 nucleotides: TGTGCCATCTCGGGGCTAGCGGGAGTAGACGAGCAGTACTTC. As protein: CAISGLAGVDEQYF.

This clonotype has only a few counts. The chain links TRBV15 to TRBJ2-7; no clear D gene. This CDR3 is built from 13 residues. V was trimmed by 4 bases and J by 6 bases, leaving 13 bases between them. In germline, CDR1 is LNHNV, CDR2 YYDKDF (reference sequence). The DNA for the CDR3 is TGTGCCACCAGCAAGGGTTCGATCGGCGAGCAGTACTTC. It specifies CATSKGSIGEQYF.

This clonotype showed up many times. One end of the junction varies from germline; a read error may be responsible. This rearrangement joins TRBV3-1 to TRBJ1-1; D uncertain. CDR3 length: 13 residues. Per germline, CDR1 LGHDT and CDR2 YNNKEL (reference sequence). In nucleotides, the CDR3 is TGCGCCAGCAGCCAAGGGCCGAACACTGAAGCTTTCTTT. Protein: CASSQGPNTEAFF.

This clonotype was observed a few times. The V and J genes are TRBV5-1 and TRBJ2-1; a possible D gene is TRBD2 (5 bases). Looked up from germline, CDR1 is SGHRS and CDR2 is YFSETQ. The V end was cut by 1 base, the J end by 8 bases, with 10 bases between. The CDR3 is 13 residues long. This CDR3 reads CASSLILADEQFF. CDR3 in DNA: TGCGCCAGCAGCTTGATCCTAGCAGATGAGCAGTTCTTC.

J is TRBJ1-6 and V is TRBV7-2, with D unclear. CDR3 length equals 13 residues. Germline CDR1 SGHTA, CDR2 FQGNSA. Trimming left V 1 base short and J 7 bases short, with 5 bases between. This chain's CDR3 is CASSLGENSPLHF. CDR3 in DNA: TGTGCCAGCAGCTTAGGTGAAAATTCACCCCTCCACTTT.

This clonotype came up a few times. The V call is TRBV7-2, the J call TRBJ2-7; D may correspond to TRBD1 or TRBD2 (5 bases each). Trimming took 4 bases from V and 4 from J, leaving 11 bases between them. The germline V gene has CDR1 SGHTA and CDR2 FQGNSA. The CDR3 is 13 amino acids. CDR3 region: CASSSWDGYEQYF. The CDR3 DNA is TGTGCCAGCAGCTCCTGGGACGGGTACGAGCAGTACTTC.

A note on this clonotype: Possible read error: a much larger clone is one base away. The chain joins TRBV5-6 to TRBJ2-3; unclear D gene. The V end was cut by 0 bases, the J end by 4 bases, with 12 bases between. The germline V gene encodes CDR1 SGHDT and CDR2 YYEEEE. The length of the CDR3 is 15 residues. The CDR3 DNA is TGTGCCAGCAGCTTGGACGCCTTAAGATCAGATACGCAGTATTTT. Its protein is CASSLDALRSDTQYF.

This clonotype has only a few counts. The rearrangement links TRBV5-5 to TRBJ1-6; 9 bases fit TRBD1. Trimming took 3 bases from V and 8 from J; bases not matched to a gene: 6. The CDR3 is 15 residues long. Germline CDR1 and CDR2: SGHKS and YYEKEE (reference sequence). In DNA form, the CDR3 reads TGTGCCAGCAGCTGGGGGGACAGGGTGGATTCACCCCTCCACTTT. Amino acids: CASSWGDRVDSPLHF. The whole variable domain, filled in from reference TRBV5-5 and TRBJ1-6, reads DAGVTQSPTHLIKTRGQQVTLRCSPISGHKSVSWYQQVLGQGPQFIFQYYEKEERGRGNFPDRFSARQFPNYSSELNVNALLLGDSALYLCASSWGDRVDSPLHFGNGTRLTVT.

This clonotype was found many times. The V gene is TRBV15, the J gene TRBJ2-5; weak D call: TRBD1 (5 bases). CDR1 and CDR2 from the germline V gene are LNHNV and YYDKDF (reference sequence). The CDR3 is made up of 15 amino acids. The V end was cut by 0 bases, the J end by 0 bases, with 8 bases between. The CDR3 DNA follows: TGTGCCACCAGCAGAGAGCTGACAGACCAAGAGACCCAGTACTTC. Its translation: CATSRELTDQETQYF.

This clonotype showed up just a few times. At one end the junction does not follow the germline gene, possibly because of a read error. The chain links TRBV7-7 to TRBJ2-3; no clear D. The germline gives CDR1 SSHAT, CDR2 FNYEAQ (reference sequence). There are 15 residues in the CDR3. The CDR3 here is CASSLGPARMNTQYF. For the CDR3, the DNA is TGTGCTAGCAGCTTAGGTCCCGCCCGGATGAATACGCAGTATTTT.

This clonotype appeared a few times. CDR3 nucleotide sequence: TGTGCCAGCACAGTAGCGGGAGGGCCAAACAATGAGCAGTTCTTC. Its protein product is CASTVAGGPNNEQFF. V gene TRBV7-9 combines with J gene TRBJ2-1; 11 bases are shared with TRBD2. This CDR3 region has 15 residues. V shed 7 bases and J 5 bases; nucleotides not matched to a gene: 7. Germline V gene lookup returns CDR1 SEHNR and CDR2 FQNEAQ (reference sequence).

This chain joins TRBV13 and TRBJ2-2; 11 positions agree with TRBD2. The CDR3 length is 14 residues. Germline lookup yields CDR1 PRHDT and CDR2 FYEKMQ (reference sequence). Trimming removed 7 bases from V and 6 bases from J; junction bases left unmatched: 4. The CDR3 reads CASKTSGMSGELFF. The CDR3 coding sequence is TGTGCCAGCAAGACTAGCGGGATGTCCGGGGAGCTGTTTTTT.